The 8 T cell receptor beta chains presented below share a single source sample, sequenced in a study of naive and memory T cell subsets. Study outcomes and limitations: Possibly reflecting memory cells re-expressing CD45RA, a few larger clonotypes occurred in naive repertoires, especially CD8.

These receptors' targets are unknown. Both TRBC1 and TRBC2 were covered by a beta constant-region primer of two equimolar oligonucleotides. Four rounds of PCR amplified the ligated cDNA using nested alpha and beta constant-region primers plus SP2. MiXCR was run by TCRdb on the UMI-ligation and nested PCR reads, yielding one entry per CDR3 protein. The profile shows about 140,000 distinct CDR3 sequences, more than 15% of them singletons. The sequencing input was naive CD8+ T cells from blood. The receptors here all came from a human donor in good health.

The rearrangement uses TRBV5-5 and TRBJ1-5; D ambiguous. From germline, CDR1 is SGHKS and CDR2 YYEKEE (reference sequence). The CDR3 has 17 residues. The V gene lost 0 bases and the J gene lost 0 bases, with 13 bases spanning the gap. The CDR3, as DNA: TGTGCCAGCAGCTTGGACGGCAGCATGTATAGCAATCAGCCCCAGCATTTT. This encodes CASSLDGSMYSNQPQHF.

The table lists this clonotype with a few counts. This sequence joins TRBV7-6 and TRBJ1-1; D uncertain. The V end lost 2 bases, the J end lost 8 bases, and 15 bases lay between the germline ends. Per the germline V gene, CDR1 is SGHVS and CDR2 is FNYEAQ. This CDR3 comprises 14 residues. CDR3 nucleotides: TGTGCCAGCAGCTTAAATGGGGTGGTGAGGGAAGCTTTCTTT. Protein product: CASSLNGVVREAFF.

This clonotype was observed a handful of times. This chain joins TRBV12-3 or TRBV12-4 and TRBJ2-5, with 9 bases that match TRBD2. V lost 4 bases to trimming and J lost 5 bases; unmatched junction nucleotides: 14. CDR3 size: 17 residues. The CDR3 DNA sequence: TGTGCCAGCAGTTCAGGGCTGGCGGCGGGAGGGTCCGAGACCCAGTACTTC. Its translation: CASSSGLAAGGSETQYF.

This clonotype has only a few counts. The chain joins TRBV2 to TRBJ2-1; TRBD2 matches at 9 bases. The J segment lost 5 bases and the V segment lost 3 bases, leaving 2 bases of the junction unmatched. Germline CDR1 reads SNHLY; CDR2 reads FYNNEI. The CDR3 has 14 amino acids. This chain's CDR3 is CASSETSGDNEQFF. The CDR3 nucleotides are TGTGCCAGCAGTGAGACTAGCGGTGACAATGAGCAGTTCTTC.

This clonotype was counted a few times. This chain connects TRBV7-6 to TRBJ2-7, with TRBD1 as a possible D gene (5 bases). Between the trimmed V and J ends, which lost 5 bases and 3 bases, there was a span of 20 bases. The germline CDR1 and CDR2 sequences are SGHVS and FNYEAQ. The CDR3 is 16 amino acids. The chain's CDR3 is CASSPSTHRQYYEQYF. The CDR3 region has the DNA TGTGCCAGCAGCCCTTCGACACACCGACAGTACTACGAGCAGTACTTC.

The V and J genes are TRBV7-8 and TRBJ2-7; 10 nucleotides agree with TRBD1. J was trimmed by 4 bases and V by 5 bases; bases with no gene match: 8. This CDR3 spans 15 amino acids. CDR1 and CDR2 from the germline V gene are SGHVS and FQNEAQ. CDR3 sequence (DNA): TGTGCCAGCAGCCTCACGGACAGGGGGGAGTACGAGCAGTACTTC. This encodes CASSLTDRGEYEQYF.

The chain links TRBV28 to TRBJ1-5, with D possibly matching TRBD1 (5 bases). The CDR3 runs to 17 residues. The ends were cut back, 3 bases at V and 8 bases at J, with 23 bases in the middle. Germline CDR1 MDHEN, CDR2 SYDVKM. Here the CDR3 DNA reads TGTGCCAGCAGTTTTGTTCGGTCTTTGGGGGAGATGGAGCCCCAGCATTTT. Translating gives CASSFVRSLGEMEPQHF.

The chain carries TRBV20-1 and TRBJ2-7, with a tentative D call TRBD2 (6 bases). Germline-derived CDR1 and CDR2 are DFQATT and SNEGSKA (reference sequence). The V end was cut by 5 bases, the J end by 4 bases, with 12 bases between. The CDR3 has 12 residues. DNA for the CDR3: TGCAGTGCTCCCCTGCGGGATTACGAGCAGTACTTC. Its translation: CSAPLRDYEQYF.